This note documents a single T cell receptor beta chain sequence. Antigen specificity is unknown. Some clones are missing from TCRdb's copy, which holds only in-frame ones; the method was immunoSEQ multiplex PCR. The sample carries 150,000 to 200,000 clones, 92% recorded once. These data belong to a study of T cell responses to AZD1222 COVID-19 vaccine. Study-level points and caveats: The breadth and depth of Spike-specific TCRs increased once two AZD1222 doses had been given. AZD1222 recipients seropositive at baseline numbered only 6 or 7. Most donors were white British and more were female, and clonal diversity was possibly underestimated. Unmutated variant regions reportedly attract nearly half of all spike-specific TCRs.

The source was peripheral blood, collected on day 0 of AZD1222 vaccination. The receptor's source is an adult in good health.

The CDR3 region has the DNA TGTGCCAGCAGTTACCCCCACAATCAGCCCCAGCATTTT. Translated: CASSYPHNQPQHF. The chain is built from TRBV28 and TRBJ1-5, with D hard to call. Trimming pared 4 bases from V and 3 bases from J, leaving 7 bases between. Germline assignment: CDR1 MDHEN and CDR2 SYDVKM. The CDR3 extends over 13 amino acids.